The 28 T cell receptor beta chains below all came from one sample that was sequenced in a study of CD8 T cells in ankylosing spondylitis. TCRdb analysed the 5' RACE reads with MiXCR anew, one entry per CDR3 protein. This table has 150,000 to 200,000 distinct CDR3 sequences, 18% appearing once. Sequenced input: blood, either unsorted or a sorted T cell fraction (not recorded which). The receptor source for this set is a male donor with ankylosing spondylitis or in good health (not recorded which).

The chain links TRBV9 to TRBJ2-5; 9 bases agree with TRBD2. The junction had 3 bases not matched to a gene; V was cut back by 2 bases and J by 4 bases. The CDR3 runs to 14 residues. Germline V gives CDR1 SGDLS, CDR2 YYNGEE. CDR3 protein: CASSVLAGAETQYF. The CDR3 nucleotides are TGTGCCAGCAGCGTCTTAGCGGGAGCAGAGACCCAGTACTTC.

Comment on this clonotype: A junction boundary mismatches the germline segment, possibly from a read error. The J gene is TRBJ2-3, the V gene TRBV20-1; D is uncertain. CDR1 and CDR2 from the germline V gene are DFQATT and SNEGSKA (reference sequence). The CDR3 length is 16 residues. DNA of the CDR3: TGCAGTGTTAGAGATGTTCACTCCCCGAACCCCGCTACGCAGTATTTT. Translated, it gives CSVRDVHSPNPATQYF.

The chain links TRBV5-1 to TRBJ2-5; D is undetermined. V dropped 0 bases and J dropped 4 bases, with 13 bases sitting between them. The germline V gene has CDR1 SGHRS and CDR2 YFSETQ. This CDR3 spans 15 amino acids. The CDR3 loop is CASSLVAALRETQYF. The CDR3, as DNA: TGCGCCAGCAGCTTGGTGGCAGCCCTTCGAGAGACCCAGTACTTC.

The table lists this clonotype with many counts. This chain links TRBV12-3 or TRBV12-4 with TRBJ2-7; TRBD1 might be the D (5 bases). The V and J ends lost 3 bases and 5 bases respectively, with 11 bases between them. The CDR3 covers 13 residues. This chain's CDR3 is CASSFSRADEQYF. DNA of the CDR3: TGTGCCAGCAGTTTTTCCAGGGCGGACGAGCAGTACTTC.

Many counts were recorded for this clonotype. DNA of the CDR3: TGCAGTGCTCCCCCATCCCACAGCTCCTATAATTCACCCCTCCACTTT. Amino acid sequence: CSAPPSHSSYNSPLHF. This chain connects TRBV20-1 to TRBJ1-6; D ambiguous. CDR1 is DFQATT, CDR2 SNEGSKA, per germline (reference sequence). CDR3 length equals 16 residues. Trimming left V 5 bases short and J 0 bases short, with 14 bases between.

V usage is TRBV2 and J usage is TRBJ2-1; no firm D call. The V end lost 3 bases, the J end lost 1 base, and 7 bases lay between the germline ends. Looked up from germline, CDR1 is SNHLY and CDR2 is FYNNEI. The CDR3 loop spans 14 amino acids. CDR3 protein: CASSDSSSYNEQFF. The CDR3 DNA reads TGTGCCAGCAGTGACAGCAGTTCCTACAATGAGCAGTTCTTC.

In its sample, this clonotype was seen a few times. J is TRBJ2-3 and V is TRBV5-8, with 12 positions matching TRBD2. Germline V gives CDR1 SGHTS, CDR2 YDEGEE. V lost 0 bases to trimming and J lost 5 bases; unmatched junction nucleotides: 4. This CDR3 spans 16 amino acids. The CDR3, as DNA: TGTGCCAGCAGCTTGGCACTAGCGGGAGGAATAGATACGCAGTATTTT. Amino acids: CASSLALAGGIDTQYF.

The table lists this clonotype with many counts. V is TRBV28 and J is TRBJ1-5; 8 nucleotides match TRBD1. The germline CDR1 and CDR2 sequences are MDHEN and SYDVKM. V was pared by 3 bases and J by 6 bases, with 1 base of the junction left unmatched. The CDR3 contains 13 residues. CDR3 DNA: TGTGCCAGCAGTTTCAGGGGGCGTCAGCCCCAGCATTTT. Translation: CASSFRGRQPQHF. The variable domain in full, completed from reference TRBV28 and TRBJ1-5, reads DVKVTQSSRYLVKRTGEKVFLECVQDMDHENMFWYRQDPGLGLRLIYFSYDVKMKEKGDIPEGYSVSREKKERFSLILESASTNQTSMYLCASSFRGRQPQHFGDGTRLSIL.

The genes are TRBV29-1 and TRBJ1-2; TRBD1 aligns across 9 bases. V was clipped by 7 bases and J by 10 bases; unmatched bases: 13. The length of the CDR3 is 13 residues. Germline V lookup: CDR1 SQVTM, CDR2 ANQGSEA. CDR3 DNA: TGCAGCGGTCTAGGGACAGGGAGAAAGGACTACACCTTC. This sequence encodes CSGLGTGRKDYTF.

This clonotype was counted ten times or more. The J gene is TRBJ1-1, the V gene TRBV20-1, with 7 bases that match TRBD1. CDR1 DFQATT and CDR2 SNEGSKA come from the germline V gene (reference sequence). This CDR3 is 13 amino acids long. V shed 6 bases and J 5 bases; nucleotides not matched to a gene: 9. The CDR3 loop is CSARRGEATEAFF. The CDR3 DNA is TGCAGTGCCCGCAGGGGGGAGGCGACTGAAGCTTTCTTT.

The rearrangement links TRBV5-1 to TRBJ1-1, with 7 bases matching TRBD1. With 2 bases clipped from V and 2 bases from J, the junction kept 6 bases outside the gene matches. This CDR3 has 15 residues. CDR1 and CDR2 (germline): SGHRS, YFSETQ. CDR3 in DNA: TGCGCCAGCAGCTTTTTGGGACAGACTAACACTGAAGCTTTCTTT. It codes for CASSFLGQTNTEAFF.

J is TRBJ1-4 and V is TRBV20-1; the D is unclear. The CDR3 runs to 15 residues. Trimming took 3 bases from V and 0 from J, leaving 11 bases between them. Germline CDR1 reads DFQATT; CDR2 reads SNEGSKA (reference sequence). The CDR3 nucleotides are TGCAGTGCTAGTTTGTTCTCGGCAACTAATGAAAAACTGTTTTTT. Its protein product is CSASLFSATNEKLFF.

The chain recombines TRBV10-3 with TRBJ2-1; 8 positions match TRBD2. CDR3 length: 15 residues. Unmatched junction bases numbered 8, after V lost 2 bases and J lost 8 bases. Per germline, CDR1 ENHRY and CDR2 SYGVKD. CDR3 DNA: TGTGCCATCAGTGAGGGAAGCGGGAGCGGGTATGAGCAGTTCTTC. Protein: CAISEGSGSGYEQFF.

This clonotype was seen a few times. The rearrangement uses TRBV9 and TRBJ2-7, with unresolved D. CDR3 length equals 14 residues. Germline values: CDR1 SGDLS, CDR2 YYNGEE. V lost 0 bases and J 1 base, leaving 8 bases between the germline ends. This chain's CDR3 is CASSVGVRSYEQYF. CDR3 nucleotides: TGTGCCAGCAGCGTAGGGGTACGATCCTACGAGCAGTACTTC.

This clonotype was seen ten or more times. V usage is TRBV5-1 and J usage is TRBJ1-1, with D unresolved. Looked up from germline, CDR1 is SGHRS and CDR2 is YFSETQ. This CDR3 contains 14 residues. V gave up 4 bases and J gave up 0 bases, with 10 bases separating them. The CDR3 DNA reads TGCGCCAGCAGCGGCAGCAACCTGAACACTGAAGCTTTCTTT. Its protein product is CASSGSNLNTEAFF.

The chain joins TRBV23-1 to TRBJ2-2; D not certain. TRBV23-1 is an ORF, with its function uncertain. This CDR3 has 15 amino acids. Trimming took 2 bases from V and 4 from J, leaving 11 bases between them. The CDR3 nucleotides read TGCGCCAGCAGTCAAAATGCGTGGGGCACCGGGGAGCTGTTTTTT. Protein product: CASSQNAWGTGELFF.

CDR3 coding DNA: TGTGCCAGCAGCTTAGGTGGGACAGGGGTCTATGGCTACACCTTC. It translates to CASSLGGTGVYGYTF. The chain uses TRBV7-9 and TRBJ1-2, with 10 bases aligning to TRBD1. CDR3 size: 15 residues. Germline CDR1 and CDR2: SEHNR and FQNEAQ (reference sequence). Trimming at V came to 1 base and at J to 4 bases, leaving 3 bases not matched to a gene.

This clonotype was observed many times. The chain joins TRBV28 to TRBJ1-1, with a tentative D call TRBD1 (5 bases). The CDR3 spans 16 residues. The V end lost 1 base, the J end lost 5 bases, and 17 bases lay between the germline ends. The germline gives CDR1 MDHEN, CDR2 SYDVKM. Here the CDR3 DNA reads TGTGCCAGCAGTTTATCGGGGGGGAGGTTAAAGACTGAAGCTTTCTTT. Amino acids: CASSLSGGRLKTEAFF. Full variable domain (remainder filled in from reference TRBV28 and TRBJ1-1): DVKVTQSSRYLVKRTGEKVFLECVQDMDHENMFWYRQDPGLGLRLIYFSYDVKMKEKGDIPEGYSVSREKKERFSLILESASTNQTSMYLCASSLSGGRLKTEAFFGQGTRLTVV.

The table lists this clonotype with a few counts. The chain uses TRBV5-1 and TRBJ1-4; perhaps TRBD1 as D (5 bases). From germline, CDR1 is SGHRS and CDR2 YFSETQ. Deletions cut 3 bases from V and 6 bases from J, with 9 bases between. This CDR3 has 13 residues. In nucleotides, the CDR3 is TGCGCCAGCAGCTACAGGAGCCATGAAAAACTGTTTTTT. The encoded protein is CASSYRSHEKLFF. Supplemented by reference TRBV5-1 and TRBJ1-4, the full variable domain reads KAGVTQTPRYLIKTRGQQVTLSCSPISGHRSVSWYQQTPGQGLQFLFEYFSETQRNKGNFPGRFSGRQFSNSRSEMNVSTLELGDSALYLCASSYRSHEKLFFGSGTQLSVL.

This clonotype was detected only a few times. V gene TRBV5-1 combines with J gene TRBJ2-7; 8 bases line up with TRBD1. The germline CDR1 and CDR2 sequences are SGHRS and YFSETQ. V dropped 4 bases and J dropped 5; count of bases not matched to a gene: 8. This CDR3 comprises 14 residues. CDR3 sequence reads: CASSPGQAFHEQYF. For the CDR3, the DNA is TGCGCCAGCAGCCCGGGACAGGCGTTTCACGAGCAGTACTTC.

This rearrangement joins TRBV3-1 to TRBJ2-5; TRBD2 aligns across 10 bases. The CDR3 length is 18 residues. After removal of 1 base from V and 3 bases from J, the junction contained 11 bases not matched to a gene. Germline V gene data show CDR1 as LGHDT and CDR2 as YNNKEL (reference sequence). CDR3 residues: CASSQGLSGLAKEETQYF. For the CDR3, the DNA is TGTGCCAGCAGCCAAGGCCTTTCGGGACTAGCGAAGGAAGAGACCCAGTACTTC.

Concerning this clonotype itself: A read error may explain this, as a much larger clone is one base away. Because it lacks the conserved phenylalanine or tryptophan at the end, this CDR3 is likely a read error. The V gene is TRBV5-1, the J gene TRBJ1-1; D might be TRBD1 (6 bases). Germline V CDR1 and CDR2: SGHRS, YFSETQ. The V and J ends lost 4 bases and 1 base respectively, with 11 bases between them. The CDR3 consists of 14 residues. DNA for the CDR3: TGCGCCAGCAGCGTAATACAGGGGAACACTGAAGCTTTCATT. Translation gives CASSVIQGNTEAFI.

This clonotype has only a few counts. CDR3 in amino acids: CSAGRYSYNEQFF. CDR3 coding DNA: TGCAGCGCGGGACGCTATTCCTACAATGAGCAGTTCTTC. The chain joins TRBV29-1 to TRBJ2-1; tentatively, D is TRBD1 or TRBD2 (5 bases each). The CDR3 totals 13 residues. Trimming removed 7 bases from V and 1 base from J, with 11 bases in between. The germline V gene has CDR1 SQVTM and CDR2 ANQGSEA.

Of note for this clonotype: One end of the junction does not line up with germline, which may come from a read error. This chain joins TRBV27 and TRBJ2-7; 8 bases are a match to TRBD1. Germline CDR1 is MNHEY and CDR2 is SMNVEV (reference sequence). The CDR3 has 14 amino acids. The CDR3 sequence: CVSSSSRDRYEQYF. The CDR3 nucleotides are TGTGTCAGCAGTTCGTCCCGGGACAGGTACGAGCAGTACTTC.

There are a few counts of this clonotype. This chain joins TRBV13 and TRBJ2-2; 9 nucleotides line up with TRBD2. This CDR3 is 15 amino acids long. In germline, CDR1 is PRHDT, CDR2 FYEKMQ (reference sequence). Losses at the gene ends were 5 bases for V and 3 bases for J; bases not matched to a gene: 4. Here the CDR3 DNA reads TGTGCCAGCAGCGCTAGCGGGGTTGACACCGGGGAGCTGTTTTTT. This encodes CASSASGVDTGELFF.

This clonotype has ten or more counts. This chain joins TRBV24-1 and TRBJ2-2; D might be TRBD2 (5 bases). This CDR3 has 15 residues. Germline-derived CDR1 and CDR2 are KGHDR and SFDVKD. The germline V and J ends were trimmed by 4 bases and 5 bases, with 13 bases remaining between them. The CDR3 nucleotides are TGTGCCACCAGTGACTCTAGCTGGAGGACCGGGGAGCTGTTTTTT. This sequence encodes CATSDSSWRTGELFF.

The CDR3 bases are TGTGCCAGCAGCTTAGAGTTGGGCGGAGCTTTCTTT. Amino acid sequence: CASSLELGGAFF. The J gene is TRBJ1-1, the V gene TRBV7-9, with D uncertain. Trimming left V 1 base short and J 10 bases short, with 10 bases between. From germline, CDR1 is SEHNR and CDR2 FQNEAQ (reference sequence). This CDR3 contains 12 residues.

This clonotype was seen a handful of times. This chain links TRBV3-1 with TRBJ2-7; D gene ambiguous. The CDR3 is 14 residues long. Germline V gene sequence: CDR1 LGHDT, CDR2 YNNKEL (reference sequence). V lost 3 bases and J lost 5, with 14 bases in between. The DNA of the CDR3 is TGTGCCAGCAGCCAGAACGCGGTTGGTAACGAGCAGTACTTC. Encoded protein: CASSQNAVGNEQYF.